This T cell receptor (beta chain) originates from a study of cytomegalovirus exposure and HLA in healthy donors (dated by TCRdb to the late 2010s). Turning to the overall study: According to an earlier analysis of a few hundred of the donors, about 179 million T cells yielded 90 million to 130 million unique TCR beta sequences and about 280 Gb of sequence data. On average, approximately 250,000 unique TCR beta nucleotide sequences were sequenced per donor among 300 to 500 genotyped donors of the cohort, with approximately 18% of those sequences being non-productive. A separate validation cohort of 90 to 150 different subjects was used in addition to the roughly 700-subject first cohort. Typing coverage varied by locus: about 620-640 donors for A, B, C, DRB1 and DQB1; around 560 for DQA1; more than 600 for DPA1; approximately 490 for DPB1. To study patterns of TCR occurrence, a later analysis re-analyzed previously published TCR beta repertoires from 600 to 750 donors and added high-resolution HLA genotyping. Roughly five DR-DQ haplotypes were handled as single units for association and clustering, since linkage in the cohort was strong. Of the roughly 400 genotyped donors, 81% fell in the genetic ancestry cluster associated with self-reported Caucasian donors. In a later genetic analysis, genome-wide SNP genotypes for about three fifths of the roughly 670 donors were used, and that subset was treated as a discovery cohort. HLA typing covered class I and class II loci at four-digit resolution. Donor age, sex, ethnicity and CMV serostatus were collected together with the repertoire data. High-throughput TCR immunosequencing, statistical association of individual TCRs with disease status, and machine learning were combined to predict cytomegalovirus infection status. Roughly 300 gigabases of sequencing data and approximately 80 million unique TCR sequences were included in an early release covering 550 to 650 HLA-typed donors. All discovery cohort repertoires had been generated using a single sequencing platform. The study aimed to test whether signatures of past pathogen exposure could be identified by cataloging public T cell receptors. In the later analysis, no new phenotypic data were used to find candidate immune exposures; instead, reliance was placed on TCR beta sequences and their occurrence across donors. In an earlier analysis of several hundred of the donors, high-throughput TCR beta sequencing was used to judge whether each TCR beta V gene segment behaved as functional or pseudogenic. Using immunosequencing, the study profiled T cell repertoires from around 670 subjects and related those repertoires to cytomegalovirus serostatus.

The paper as a whole reports these results and caveats: The earlier analysis of 587 of the donors excluded roughly 17 rarely observed V segments, including chromosome 9 orphons, because counts were too low. Across donors, most TCR sequences were observed very rarely, whereas some public TCRs were present in many individuals. Compared with the 666-donor mean, donors in an Asian-associated ancestry cluster had fewer N-insertions in productive TCRs, according to a later genetic analysis. In both the original and validation cohorts, the classifier was reported to diagnose cytomegalovirus status with high specificity and sensitivity. Broadly in line with IMGT annotations, most TCR beta V segments showed up in productive rearrangements about 90% or about 30% of the time in an earlier analysis of several hundred of the donors. Immune exposure information for the cohort was limited to CMV serostatus. When HLA alleles, especially DR and DQ, strongly co-occurred, TCR associations were difficult to assign to individual alleles. A later genetic analysis associated a missense DCLRE1C variant with V-gene and J-gene trimming of TCR beta chains, and an independent cohort replicated the association. A later analysis found that most CMV-associated TCR beta chains appeared HLA-restricted, with HLA associations seemingly driven largely by CMV exposure. The sequencing pipeline was judged likely to have produced a cluster of highly shared sequence variants as a technical artifact. Compared with equally common non-associated chains, HLA-associated TCR beta chains in a later analysis were more clonally expanded and had lower generation probabilities. Because HLA typing was missing for some donors at each locus, association tests included only the typed subset. Linkage disequilibrium might explain the correlated functional status among segregating V segments, but an unknown experimental factor could not be ruled out. The study listed 164 TCR beta chains as associated with cytomegalovirus. In vitro tests confirmed that a few of the cytomegalovirus-associated TCR beta chains recognize cytomegalovirus antigens. The cohort was sequenced for TCR beta chains only, and without alpha or paired-chain data the features that could be detected were limited. The authors suggested that the approach could potentially be generalized to other disease states and immunological phenotypes. According to a later analysis, parvovirus B19, influenza, CMV and Epstein-Barr virus appeared linked to several top co-occurrence clusters. A later analysis found that TCR association rates varied across HLA loci, with DRB1 alleles showing the most associated TCRs and HLA-C alleles the fewest. At a false discovery rate of 0.05, a later analysis linked some 17,000 TCR beta sequences to specific HLA alleles. Presence/absence analyses assumed roughly uniform sequencing depth across donors, an assumption that may not hold. A further reported finding was that TCR beta sequences accurately predicted the HLA-A and HLA-B alleles for most subjects in the first cohort.

The method behind the library was the immunoSEQ multiplex PCR assay. For the multiplex PCR, a mixture combining 60 forward primers for TCR Vbeta segments and 13 reverse primers for TCR Jbeta segments was used. The CDR3 region of rearranged TCR beta genes was amplified from genomic DNA by a multiplex PCR assay. The Illumina HiSeq System was used to sequence the amplified TCR beta libraries as 87-base-pair reads. Per the original workflow: A later analysis tallied tens of millions of unique TCR beta chains across the 700 or so repertoires, and around 12 million of those chains were shared by two or more donors. Raw reads were error-corrected and collapsed into unique sequences with a nearest-neighbor algorithm that merged closely related sequences to remove PCR and sequencing errors. Alignment of CDR3 sequences to IMGT reference sequences was used to assign V, D and J gene segments. For a sequence to be retained, a match of at least six nucleotides to both a V gene segment and a J gene segment was required. Rearrangements were called productive when the CDR3 lacked stop codons and stayed in frame with V and J; all others were non-productive. Following IMGT convention, CDR3 was defined as the stretch from the second conserved V-encoded cysteine to the conserved J-encoded phenylalanine. The earlier analysis of 450 to 750 of the donors excluded any sequence lacking an unambiguous match to a single V gene segment. In an earlier analysis of several hundred of the donors, a V segment was called functional when productive rearrangements were above 56.7%, and segregating when the standard deviation between donors exceeded 5%. A statistical classification framework was built for diagnosing cytomegalovirus status from the catalog of TCR beta chain sequences. A later analysis assigned V and J genes by comparing TCR nucleotide sequences with IMGT/GENE-DB human TR gene sequences. The TCRdist pipeline was used in a later analysis to assign CDR3 sequences and most-parsimonious VDJ recombination scenarios. In a later analysis, every TCR beta chain was defined by the combination of its CDR3 amino acid sequence and its V-gene family, and reads without a unique V-gene family were dropped. In a later analysis, 450 to 600 highly shared, low-generation-probability nucleotide sequences were removed to address suspected cross-contamination and a sequencing artifact. In a later analysis, a clonal expansion index for each public chain was calculated from normalized within-repertoire ranks of inferred template counts. In a later analysis, generation probabilities were computed with a VDJ recombination model fitted to out-of-frame rearrangements, and the resulting probabilities were checked against IGoR. A later analysis scored TCR-TCR, TCR-HLA and TCR-CMV co-occurrence with hypergeometric tests, applying a repertoire-size bias correction to TCR pairs. A later analysis estimated false discovery rates by permuting HLA or CMV assignments 20 times. In a later analysis, co-occurring TCRs were grouped using DBSCAN, with TCRdist sequence similarity added in when clustering inside HLA-allele-positive subsets. Repertoires with fewer than 30,000 or more than 120,000 public chains, plus five repertoires with anomalous nucleotide sharing, were excluded from co-occurrence clustering. Here the immuneACCESS table is served through TCRdb, limited to in-frame sequences with V and J called. Missing clones are a known gap in these copies; in checked studies unresolved V genes cover under half, and the rest lacks a known reason. That table is the source of V, J and clone size, and D and trimming were worked out from the DNA. Here the sample has 95,000 to 100,000 clones; 60% to 75% occur a single time. The ten biggest clones cover 10% of the sample.

In total, fewer than 750 healthy bone marrow donors made up the cohort. All cohort members were sampled while nominally healthy, although unrecorded immune exposures were likely present. The donor was CMV seronegative and belonged to the group of 380 or so seronegative cohort members. Every donor gave a peripheral blood sample, and the peripheral blood mononuclear cells from that sample were used for TCR beta sequencing. Genomic DNA was extracted from the blood cell samples with the Qiagen DNeasy Blood Extraction Kit. With respect to this clone: Its antigen is not yet known. The input lacks base qualities; no much larger clone sits a single base away.

The sequence was obtained from a man aged 45 to 65 in good health and CMV-seronegative. What was sequenced was PBMCs.

Read as DNA, the sequence is TGTGCCAGCAGCCGTGGGGACAGCTATGAAAAACTGTTTTTT. It translates to CASSRGDSYEKLFF. In this chain, TRBV27 is recombined with TRBJ1-4, and 7 junction bases match TRBD1. The CDR3 has 14 amino acids, counting the end cysteine and phenylalanine. Kept here is only the CDR3 DNA, which spans 42 bases and is read in frame from base 1. As encoded in the germline V gene (reference sequence), CDR1 is MNHEY while CDR2 is SMNVEV. Ends trimmed: V by 6 bases, J by 6 bases; bases unmatched to a gene: 7. Joined to the reference TRBV27 and TRBJ1-4 proteins, this CDR3 gives the full variable domain: EAQVTQNPRYLITVTGKKLTVTCSQNMNHEYMSWYRQDPGLGLRQIYYSMNVEVTDKGDVPEGYKVSRKEKRNFPLILESPSPNQTSLYFCASSRGDSYEKLFFGSGTQLSVL.